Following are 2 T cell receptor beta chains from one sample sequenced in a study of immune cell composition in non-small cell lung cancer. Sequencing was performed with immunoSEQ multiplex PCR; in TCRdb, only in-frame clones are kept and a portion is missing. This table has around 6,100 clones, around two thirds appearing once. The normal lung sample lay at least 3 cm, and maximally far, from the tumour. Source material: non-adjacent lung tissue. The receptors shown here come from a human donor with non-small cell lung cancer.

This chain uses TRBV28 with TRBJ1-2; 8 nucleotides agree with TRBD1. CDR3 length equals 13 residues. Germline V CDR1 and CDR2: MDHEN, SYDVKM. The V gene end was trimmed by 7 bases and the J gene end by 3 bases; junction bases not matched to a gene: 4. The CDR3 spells CASTTGGDYGYTF. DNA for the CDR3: TGTGCCAGCACCACAGGGGGGGACTATGGCTACACCTTC.

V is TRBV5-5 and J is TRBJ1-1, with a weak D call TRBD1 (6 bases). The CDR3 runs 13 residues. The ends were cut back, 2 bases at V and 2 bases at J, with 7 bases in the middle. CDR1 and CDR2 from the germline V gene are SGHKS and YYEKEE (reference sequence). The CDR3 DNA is TGTGCCAGCAGCTTACAGGGTAACACTGAAGCTTTCTTT. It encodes CASSLQGNTEAFF.